This T cell receptor (beta chain) was sequenced in a study of identical twins (TCRdb year 2016). In terms of the full investigation: To test whether fetal clonotypes persist, the study used deep sequencing on TCR alpha and beta repertoires from monozygotic twins, unrelated adults of various ages, and cord blood. To rule out contamination, replicate twin experiments were performed at different times with different library preparation protocols. Here is what the overall study found, with its caveats: In monozygotic twins, out-of-frame TCR alpha sharing was systematically underestimated by recombination models, although the models agreed with sharing between unrelated individuals. Because the same donors could not be followed over many years, conclusions were based on cross-sectional statistical analysis. Abundant cord blood beta clonotypes carried fewer insertions; young adult naive repertoires showed a weaker similar trend, while memory repertoires showed none. Zero-insertion analyses could be partly confounded by invariant T cells such as MAIT and iNKT, although diverse VJ usage argued against such confounding for most clonotypes. Compared with coincidental sharing between unrelated individuals, out-of-frame TCR alpha sequences shared between twins showed an excess of sequences with low generation probability. Excess twin sharing in beta out-of-frame sequences was weaker because fewer shared sequences lowered the signal-to-noise ratio.

Library method: 5' RACE. Sequencing relied on an Illumina HiSeq 2000. Template switching introduced a universal primer binding site; the final cDNA contained a unique molecular identifier, enabling accurate counting of TCR cDNA molecules. First-strand cDNA for TCR alpha and beta chains was synthesized from specific primers in the conserved constant-segment region. To control for contamination, every cDNA library was double barcoded, receiving both a SMART-Mk sample barcode and Illumina barcodes. TruSeq adapter sequences, together with Illumina sample barcodes, were added in two successive PCR steps. Sequencing of the TCR alpha and beta cDNA libraries was done on the Illumina HiSeq platform using custom primers. In the source study's methods: Raw reads were processed with MiGEC to extract unique molecular identifiers, and MiXCR was used to determine CDR3 positions. For each individual, recombination models were inferred using an EM algorithm with the repgenHMM and IGoR tools. Shared clonotype analysis was performed with the tcR package in R, normalizing sharing by the product of cloneset sizes. To study raw recombination without the effects of thymic and clonal selection, out-of-frame nonproductive sequences were analyzed. TCRdb trimmed the raw reads at Q25, called clones with MiXCR and kept productive beta chains. Merged by CDR3 protein, the rows form single entries marked with the most common genes and DNA. TCRdb, rather than the study authors, made the V and J calls. This sample gives under 300,000 distinct CDR3 sequences in total; over 12% of them show up just once. Jointly, the top ten make up around 9% of the sample.

As concerns this clonotype: Which antigen it targets is not known. The sample holds no much larger clone one base away, and base qualities are not on file.

All donors were healthy Caucasians. Miltenyi CD45RO+ enrichment and human naive T-cell isolation kits were used to isolate memory (CD45RO+) and naive T cells from PBMC. Here V drops 0 bases and J drops 3 bases, and the junction holds 1 base not matched to any gene. Reading from cysteine to phenylalanine, the CDR3 counts 14 amino acids. Only the CDR3 portion is preserved as DNA: 42 bases, with reading frame beginning at the first base. CDR1 and CDR2 are drawn from the germline V gene: SGHVS, FQNEAQ. This TCR came from a woman under 30 in good health. Rearrangement joined TRBV7-8 to TRBJ2-5; 7 bases in between match TRBD1. Input material: memory (CD45RO+) T cells sorted from blood. Sample cell subset or site, as interpreted from the label and publication: CD45RO+ enriched T cells. This receptor has the CDR3 CASSLAGTEETQYF. In nucleotides, the sequence is TGTGCCAGCAGCTTAGCCGGGACAGAAGAGACCCAGTACTTC.